Listed below are T cell receptor beta chains from one sample, sequenced in a study of regulatory T cells in long-lasting Graves disease. Each CDR3 protein is one row after TCRdb ran MiXCR on the multiplex PCR reads. The table shows about 200,000 distinct CDR3 sequences, with around 16% occurring only once. The sample was peripheral blood mononuclear cells (PBMCs), taken at new diagnosis, from a patient treated with antithyroid drugs. These receptors were taken from a female donor with Graves disease. Each CDR3 is given with its conserved first and last residue. Fields, in order: V gene, D gene, J gene, clone size, CDR3 protein, CDR3 DNA. A D gene is named only where the DNA matches it firmly. Clone size appears in some rows only: once, few, many, or a class for an expanded clone.

v_call: TRBV12-3/TRBV12-4; d_call: .; j_call: TRBJ2-5; clone_size: .; cdr3_aa: CASSFVEQETQYF; cdr3_nt: TGTGCCAGCAGTTTCGTCGAACAAGAGACCCAGTACTTC
v_call: TRBV5-4; d_call: TRBD1; j_call: TRBJ2-7; clone_size: .; cdr3_aa: CASSPGQGPDYEQYF; cdr3_nt: TGTGCCAGCAGCCCGGGACAGGGCCCAGATTACGAGCAGTACTTC
v_call: TRBV20-1; d_call: TRBD1; j_call: TRBJ2-1; clone_size: many; cdr3_aa: CSADRGGPYNEQFF; cdr3_nt: TGCAGTGCTGACAGGGGAGGCCCCTACAATGAGCAGTTCTTC
v_call: TRBV20-1; d_call: .; j_call: TRBJ2-7; clone_size: .; cdr3_aa: CSASNNEQYF; cdr3_nt: TGCAGTGCTAGTAACAACGAGCAGTACTTC
v_call: TRBV7-3; d_call: .; j_call: TRBJ1-1; clone_size: few; cdr3_aa: CASSPSGKGNTEAFF; cdr3_nt: TGTGCCAGCAGCCCCTCTGGGAAGGGTAACACTGAAGCTTTCTTT
v_call: TRBV15; d_call: .; j_call: TRBJ1-5; clone_size: many; cdr3_aa: CATSRDGGNQPQHF; cdr3_nt: TGTGCCACCAGCAGAGATGGCGGGAATCAGCCCCAGCATTTT
v_call: TRBV9; d_call: .; j_call: TRBJ2-1; clone_size: many; cdr3_aa: CASSVGASGQPYNEQFF; cdr3_nt: TGTGCCAGCAGCGTGGGAGCAAGCGGACAACCCTACAATGAGCAGTTCTTC
v_call: TRBV6-9; d_call: .; j_call: TRBJ1-2; clone_size: many; cdr3_aa: CASSYRGRGYGYTF; cdr3_nt: TGTGCCAGCAGTTACCGCGGCAGGGGCTATGGCTACACCTTC
v_call: TRBV15; d_call: .; j_call: TRBJ1-6; clone_size: .; cdr3_aa: CATSRRTDSPLHF; cdr3_nt: TGTGCCACCAGCAGACGGACCGATTCACCCCTCCACTTT
v_call: TRBV19; d_call: .; j_call: TRBJ2-1; clone_size: .; cdr3_aa: CAITGDGGEQFF; cdr3_nt: TGTGCCATCACTGGGGACGGGGGTGAGCAGTTCTTC
v_call: TRBV24-1; d_call: .; j_call: TRBJ2-1; clone_size: many; cdr3_aa: CATGRRFGNEQFF; cdr3_nt: TGTGCCACCGGGAGGAGGTTCGGAAATGAGCAGTTCTTC
v_call: TRBV30; d_call: TRBD2; j_call: TRBJ2-3; clone_size: many; cdr3_aa: CAWSLAGGSTDTQYF; cdr3_nt: TGTGCCTGGAGCCTTGCGGGGGGGTCCACAGATACGCAGTATTTT
v_call: TRBV2; d_call: .; j_call: TRBJ2-7; clone_size: many; cdr3_aa: CASSVMGNEQYF; cdr3_nt: TGTGCCAGCAGTGTAATGGGTAACGAGCAGTACTTC
v_call: TRBV5-1; d_call: .; j_call: TRBJ2-3; clone_size: once; cdr3_aa: CASSLGWGRPDTQYF; cdr3_nt: TGCGCCAGCAGCTTGGGTTGGGGTCGTCCAGATACGCAGTATTTT
v_call: TRBV20-1; d_call: .; j_call: TRBJ2-3; clone_size: few; cdr3_aa: CSARERGGGTDTQYF; cdr3_nt: TGCAGTGCTAGAGAGAGAGGAGGGGGGACAGATACGCAGTATTTT
v_call: TRBV2; d_call: TRBD2; j_call: TRBJ2-3; clone_size: .; cdr3_aa: CASSVLAATDTQYF; cdr3_nt: TGTGCCAGCAGTGTCCTAGCGGCCACGGATACGCAGTATTTT
v_call: TRBV12-3/TRBV12-4; d_call: .; j_call: TRBJ1-2; clone_size: many; cdr3_aa: CASSLGLDGYTF; cdr3_nt: TGTGCCAGCAGTTTGGGCCTCGATGGCTACACCTTC
v_call: TRBV6-1; d_call: TRBD1; j_call: TRBJ1-2; clone_size: many; cdr3_aa: CASSEHRGYGYTF; cdr3_nt: TGCGCCAGCAGTGAACACAGGGGGTATGGCTACACCTTC
v_call: TRBV5-5; d_call: TRBD2; j_call: TRBJ2-1; clone_size: .; cdr3_aa: CASRTSGRTNEQFF; cdr3_nt: TGTGCCAGCAGGACTAGCGGGAGAACGAATGAGCAGTTCTTC
v_call: TRBV29-1; d_call: .; j_call: TRBJ2-5; clone_size: many; cdr3_aa: CSVEITGETQYF; cdr3_nt: TGCAGCGTAGAAATAACGGGGGAGACCCAGTACTTC
v_call: TRBV11-3; d_call: .; j_call: TRBJ1-1; clone_size: many; cdr3_aa: CASSLMSEAFF; cdr3_nt: TGTGCCAGCAGCTTAATGTCTGAAGCTTTCTTT
v_call: TRBV7-2; d_call: TRBD1; j_call: TRBJ1-2; clone_size: many; cdr3_aa: CASSLAGGGASYGYTF; cdr3_nt: TGTGCCAGCAGCTTAGCAGGAGGGGGCGCCAGCTATGGCTACACCTTC
v_call: TRBV2; d_call: TRBD1; j_call: TRBJ2-1; clone_size: .; cdr3_aa: CASRERLGQWNEQFF; cdr3_nt: TGTGCCAGCAGAGAACGGTTGGGACAGTGGAATGAGCAGTTCTTC
v_call: TRBV18; d_call: .; j_call: TRBJ1-1; clone_size: many; cdr3_aa: CASSPPGGSTEAFF; cdr3_nt: TGTGCCAGCTCACCACCGGGAGGCAGCACTGAAGCTTTCTTT